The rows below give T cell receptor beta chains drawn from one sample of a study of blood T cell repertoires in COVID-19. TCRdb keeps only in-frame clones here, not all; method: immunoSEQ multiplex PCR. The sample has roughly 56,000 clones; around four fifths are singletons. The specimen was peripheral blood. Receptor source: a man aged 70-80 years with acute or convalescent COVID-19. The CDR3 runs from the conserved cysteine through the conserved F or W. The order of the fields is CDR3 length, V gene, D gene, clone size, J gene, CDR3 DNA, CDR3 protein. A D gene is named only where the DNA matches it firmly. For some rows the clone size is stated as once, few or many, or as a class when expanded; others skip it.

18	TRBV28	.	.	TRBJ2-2	TGTGCCAGCAGTTTATTCCCTGGGTCAGGGGCCAACACCGGGGAGCTGTTTTTT	CASSLFPGSGANTGELFF
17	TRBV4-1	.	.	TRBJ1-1	TGCGCCAGCAGCCATTTTCCATGGGAGATAGTGGGCACTGAAGCTTTCTTT	CASSHFPWEIVGTEAFF
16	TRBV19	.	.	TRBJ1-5	TGTGCCAGTAGTATTACGTCGTCGGGGATGCGTCAGCCCCAGCATTTT	CASSITSSGMRQPQHF
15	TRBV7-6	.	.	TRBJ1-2	TGTGCCAGCAGCTTAGGGACAAGGGGATCGTATGGCTACACCTTC	CASSLGTRGSYGYTF
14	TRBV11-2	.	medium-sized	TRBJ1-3	TGTGCCAGCAGCTCCACCAGGGGTGGAAACACCATATATTTT	CASSSTRGGNTIYF
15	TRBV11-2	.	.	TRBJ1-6	TGTGCCAGCAGCTTAGAATGGAGGGGGGGGTCACCCCTCCACTTT	CASSLEWRGGSPLHF
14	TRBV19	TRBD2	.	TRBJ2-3	TGTGCCAGTAGTCCCTCGGGGGGAACAGATACGCAGTATTTT	CASSPSGGTDTQYF
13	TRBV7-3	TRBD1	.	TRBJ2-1	TGTGCCAGCAGCTCAACAGGGGATGATGAGCAGTTCTTC	CASSSTGDDEQFF
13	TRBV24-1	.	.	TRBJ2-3	TGTGCCACCAGTGATTCCCACTCGGATACGCAGTATTTT	CATSDSHSDTQYF
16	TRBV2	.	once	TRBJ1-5	TGTGCCAGCAGTGAAGCCCCGGGGGGTAGCAATCAGCCCCAGCATTTT	CASSEAPGGSNQPQHF
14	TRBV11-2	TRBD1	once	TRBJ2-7	TGTGCCAGCAGCACTTTTGGACAGGCATACGAGCAGTACTTC	CASSTFGQAYEQYF
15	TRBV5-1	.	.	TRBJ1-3	TGCGCCAGCAGCCAACTAGGGGGATTGCTAAACACCATATATTTT	CASSQLGGLLNTIYF
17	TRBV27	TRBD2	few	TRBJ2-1	TGTGCCAGCAGTCGGAATCCGGAAGCGGGGGCCTACAATGAGCAGTTCTTC	CASSRNPEAGAYNEQFF
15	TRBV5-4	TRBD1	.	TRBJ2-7	TGTGCCAGCAGCTTGGAGGACAGGGAATCCTACGAGCAGTACTTC	CASSLEDRESYEQYF
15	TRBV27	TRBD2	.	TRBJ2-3	TGTGCCAGCAGTTTATGGGGGGGTATGCCAGATACGCAGTATTTT	CASSLWGGMPDTQYF
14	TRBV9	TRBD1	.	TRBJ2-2	TGTGCCAGCAGCGTATACAGGGGCACCGGGGAGCTGTTTTTT	CASSVYRGTGELFF
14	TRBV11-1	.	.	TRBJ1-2	TGTGCCAGCAGCCCCCCCCCGGCTAACTATGGCTACACCTTC	CASSPPPANYGYTF
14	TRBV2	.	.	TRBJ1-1	TGTGCCAGCACCCGCTTAGAGGCTAACACTGAAGCTTTCTTT	CASTRLEANTEAFF
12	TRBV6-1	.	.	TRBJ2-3	TGTGCCAGCAGTGAACAGGGGGATACGCAGTATTTT	CASSEQGDTQYF
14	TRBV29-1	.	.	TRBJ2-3	TGCAGCGTTGAAAGAGGGAGGCGTTGGGATACGCAGTATTTT	CSVERGRRWDTQYF
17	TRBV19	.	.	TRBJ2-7	TGTGCCAGTAGTGTGGTTGGGGCCAGGGGAAACTCCTACGAGCAGTACTTC	CASSVVGARGNSYEQYF
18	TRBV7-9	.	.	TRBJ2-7	TGTGCCAGCAGCTTAGGATGGGGGGAGGACCAGCTCTCCTACGAGCAGTACTTC	CASSLGWGEDQLSYEQYF
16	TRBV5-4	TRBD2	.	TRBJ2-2	TGTGCCAGCAGCTCCCCTAGCGGGGGTGGCACCGGGGAGCTGTTTTTT	CASSSPSGGGTGELFF
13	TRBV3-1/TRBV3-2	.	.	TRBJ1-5	TGTGCCAGCAGCCCGGCCATTGGAGTGCCCCAGCATTTT	CASSPAIGVPQHF
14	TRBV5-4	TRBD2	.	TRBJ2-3	TGTGCCAGCAGCTTTAGCGGGGGGACAGATACGCAGTATTTT	CASSFSGGTDTQYF
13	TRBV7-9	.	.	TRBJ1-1	TGTGCCAGCAGCTTATGGGAGGGAACTGAAGCTTTCTTT	CASSLWEGTEAFF
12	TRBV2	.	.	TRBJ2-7	TGTGCCAGCGGGGGGACAGCCTACGAGCAGTACTTC	CASGGTAYEQYF
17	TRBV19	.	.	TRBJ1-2	TGTGTCAGTAGTACCCCGGGCACTGCTAAAGGGGGCTATGGCTACACCTTC	CVSSTPGTAKGGYGYTF
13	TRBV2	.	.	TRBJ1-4	TGTGCCAGCGTGCGATCAACTAATGAAAAACTGTTTTTT	CASVRSTNEKLFF
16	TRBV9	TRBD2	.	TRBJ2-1	TGTGCCAGCGAGGGACTAGCGGGGAGCTCCTACAATGAGCAGTTCTTC	CASEGLAGSSYNEQFF
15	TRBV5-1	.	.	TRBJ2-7	TGCGCCAGCAGCCCCCTCCGGACAGTCAGCTACGAGCAGTACTTC	CASSPLRTVSYEQYF
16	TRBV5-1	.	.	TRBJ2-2	TGCGCCAGCAGATCCGACAGAACCGCGAACACCGGGGAGCTGTTTTTT	CASRSDRTANTGELFF
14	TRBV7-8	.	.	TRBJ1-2	TGTGCCAGCAGCTTAGTGATCGACAGCTTTGGCTACACCTTC	CASSLVIDSFGYTF
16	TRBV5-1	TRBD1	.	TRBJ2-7	TGCGCCAGCAGCTTGGGGGCAGGGGGCATCTACTACGAGCAGTACTTC	CASSLGAGGIYYEQYF
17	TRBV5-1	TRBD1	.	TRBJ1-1	TGCGCCAGCAGCTCTCAGGGGGCGGGGGTCTATGCCACTGAAGCTTTCTTT	CASSSQGAGVYATEAFF
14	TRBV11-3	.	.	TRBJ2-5	TGTGCCAGCAGCTTAGGTGGGGCCGAAGAGACCCAGTACTTC	CASSLGGAEETQYF
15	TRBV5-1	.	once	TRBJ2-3	TGCGCCAGCAGCTTGGGCGTAGCTAGCACAGATACGCAGTATTTT	CASSLGVASTDTQYF
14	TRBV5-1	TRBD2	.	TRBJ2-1	TGCGCCAGCAGCCAAACGACTAGCGTCTTTGAGCAGTTCTTC	CASSQTTSVFEQFF
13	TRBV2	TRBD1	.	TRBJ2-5	TGTGCCAGCAGTAGGAACAGGGGAGAGACCCAGTACTTC	CASSRNRGETQYF